This T cell receptor (beta chain) was identified in a study of blood T cell repertoires in COVID-19 (dated by TCRdb to the early 2020s). Notes on the research overall: Samples covering the acute and convalescent phases of COVID-19 were provided by collaborators in the United States, Italy and Spain. The prospective study material was composed of cDNA or gDNA derived from T cells, B-cell-depleted T cells, or PBMCs. Deeply sampled blood TCRbeta repertoires from subjects exposed to, actively infected with, or recovered from COVID-19 were included in the dataset. The repertoires were released in a freely available public database meant as a resource for research on the immune response to SARS-CoV-2. The samples were drawn from the first 160 participants of the ongoing ImmuneRACE study and from some 1,300 subjects provided by 6 global collaborators. A de-identified subject ID, COVID-19 status, age in years and sex were almost always included in the sample metadata. Where available, HLA class I and class II types were obtained from metadata supplied by the sample provider rather than from assay-based typing.

Via the germline V gene, CDR1 is SGHTA and CDR2 FQGTGA. Here V drops 5 bases and J drops 4 bases, and the junction holds 2 bases not matched to any gene. CDR3 length: 14 amino acids, cysteine to phenylalanine. The sequence is cut down to CDR3 DNA, 42 bases in frame from base 1. On the study overall, not on this receptor specifically: The amount of clinical and demographic metadata varied by source and participant and was provided uncurated.

In the prospective study, participants were roughly 18 to 90 years old, resided in 24 geographic areas of the United States, and were enrolled through a virtual design. To assign participants to cohorts, the prospective study relied on clinical history that participants themselves reported in a screening survey and a study questionnaire. In the prospective study, mobile phlebotomists collected whole blood, serum and a nasopharyngeal or oropharyngeal swab from each participant. Participants in the prospective study had the option to provide additional blood draws and questionnaires over an approximately 2-month period. Blood samples from the prospective study were shipped frozen or at room temperature prior to DNA extraction. TCRbeta CDR3 regions were amplified from genomic DNA using the immunoSEQ Assay, a bias-controlled multiplex PCR. In the authors' own workflow: The number of nucleated cells in each sample was estimated from the amplification of reference gene primers within the assay. To quantify the absolute abundance of each unique TCRbeta CDR3 rearrangement, sequence reads were collapsed and filtered. For each sample, productive Simpson clonality was calculated as the square root of Simpson's diversity index over productive rearrangements. TCRdb provides this immuneACCESS table in a form limited to in-frame rearrangements. Some clones are lacking; in checked studies, under half of them reflect an unresolved V gene, and why the rest are absent is not known. V, J and clone size derive from that table, while D and trimming were established from the DNA sequence. Counted in this sample were 210,000 or so clones; approximately 80% of them appeared once. 3.5% to 4.5% of the sample comes from the top ten.

This clone came up a few times. It lacks a known antigen. Base qualities are not recorded, but no much larger clone differs from it by a single base. The sequenced sample was PBMCs or T cells enriched from blood (not recorded which). The V and J genes are TRBV7-3 and TRBJ2-1; 10 nucleotides in the junction match TRBD1. This TCR derives from a young man with acute COVID-19. The sequence in DNA is TGTGCCAGCAGCCGGGACAGGGGATACAATGAGCAGTTCTTC. Protein translation: CASSRDRGYNEQFF.